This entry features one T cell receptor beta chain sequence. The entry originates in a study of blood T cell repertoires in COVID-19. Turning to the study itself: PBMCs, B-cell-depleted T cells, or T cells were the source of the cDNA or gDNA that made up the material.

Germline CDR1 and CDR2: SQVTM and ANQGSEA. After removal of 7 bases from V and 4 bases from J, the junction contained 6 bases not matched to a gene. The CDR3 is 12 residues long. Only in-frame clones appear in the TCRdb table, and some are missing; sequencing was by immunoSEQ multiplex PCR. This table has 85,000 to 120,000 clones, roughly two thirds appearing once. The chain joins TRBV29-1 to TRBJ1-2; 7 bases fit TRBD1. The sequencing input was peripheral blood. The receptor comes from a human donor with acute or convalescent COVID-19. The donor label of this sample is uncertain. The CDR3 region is CSDRQGSYGYTF. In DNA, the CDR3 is TGCAGCGACCGACAGGGTAGCTATGGCTACACCTTC.